The sequence of this TCR beta chain was determined in a study of identifying expanded T cells in peripheral blood. The protocol was immunoSEQ multiplex PCR, while the TCRdb copy is restricted to in-frame clones and leaves out a portion. The repertoire holds approximately 86,000 clones, 85% seen once, with roughly 4% in the top ten. This CDR3 has 16 residues. The trim removed 0 bases at V and 4 bases at J, leaving 4 bases unmatched. Germline CDR1 and CDR2: MNHEY and SVGAGI. The origin of this receptor is a person aged 18 to 70 in good health. Sequencing was performed on blood. The V gene is TRBV6-5, the J gene TRBJ2-5, with 11 bases that match TRBD2. The CDR3, as DNA: TGTGCCAGCAGTTACTCTCCTGGACTAGCGGGAGAGACCCAGTACTTC. It codes for CASSYSPGLAGETQYF.